Following are 9 T cell receptor beta chains from one sample sequenced in a study of blood T cell repertoires in COVID-19. TCRdb's copy holds only in-frame clones and misses some; the assay was immunoSEQ multiplex PCR. The data show over 150,000 clones, 70% to 90% seen once. Sequenced material: peripheral blood. The source of these receptors is a man aged 35 to 55 with acute or convalescent COVID-19.

The chain has TRBV7-9 and TRBJ2-3; 8 bases agree with TRBD2. Germline V lookup: CDR1 SEHNR, CDR2 FQNEAQ (reference sequence). J was trimmed by 3 bases and V by 5 bases; bases with no gene match: 16. There are 18 residues in the CDR3. This CDR3 reads CASSPEGGGGSWTDTQYF. The CDR3 nucleotides are TGTGCCAGCAGCCCAGAGGGGGGCGGGGGGTCATGGACAGATACGCAGTATTTT. Variable domain in full (rest from reference TRBV7-9 and TRBJ2-3): DTGVSQNPRHKITKRGQNVTFRCDPISEHNRLYWYRQTLGQGPEFLTYFQNEAQLEKSRLLSDRFSAERPKGSFSTLEIQRTEQGDSAMYLCASSPEGGGGSWTDTQYFGPGTRLTVL.

This clone has a handful of counts. The chain carries TRBV4-1 and TRBJ1-5; no definite D call. Trimming took 4 bases from V and 6 from J, leaving 16 bases between them. This CDR3 is 15 amino acids long. Germline lookup yields CDR1 MGHRA and CDR2 YSYEKL. The CDR3 DNA reads as TGCGCCAGCAGCCCTAGTGGCAGCGGCAGTCAGCCCCAGCATTTT. This encodes CASSPSGSGSQPQHF.

The chain combines TRBV7-3 with TRBJ2-1, with 7 nucleotides matching TRBD1. Germline CDR1 is SGHTA and CDR2 is FQGTGA. The CDR3 loop spans 15 amino acids. Losses at the gene ends were 6 bases for V and 2 bases for J; bases not matched to a gene: 7. Written as DNA, the CDR3 is TGTGCCAGCAGTATTGACAGGGTCGCCTACAATGAGCAGTTCTTC. Protein sequence: CASSIDRVAYNEQFF.

This clone showed up just a few times. J is TRBJ1-1 and V is TRBV6-5, with TRBD1 as a possible D gene (6 bases). Germline V lookup: CDR1 MNHEY, CDR2 SVGAGI. The CDR3 length is 14 residues. V lost 7 bases, J lost 1 base, and 13 bases lay in between. CDR3 residues: CASKQGWGNTEAFF. DNA for the CDR3: TGTGCCAGCAAGCAGGGGTGGGGGAACACTGAAGCTTTCTTT.

This rearrangement joins TRBV10-2 to TRBJ1-5; D might be TRBD1 (6 bases). This CDR3 spans 16 amino acids. The V end was cut by 7 bases, the J end by 4 bases, with 20 bases between. Germline V lookup: CDR1 WSHSY, CDR2 SAAADI. CDR3 region: CASMQHHRDNNQPQHF. The CDR3 region has the DNA TGCGCCAGCATGCAACACCACAGGGATAATAATCAGCCCCAGCATTTT.

The chain links TRBV6-4 to TRBJ1-2; no clear D gene. V was shortened by 6 bases and J by 7 bases, with 12 bases between the two germline ends. Germline CDR1 MRHNA, CDR2 SNTAGT. The CDR3 loop spans 12 amino acids. CDR3 coding DNA: TGTGCCAGCAGGCAGGAGGGAGGTGGCTACACCTTC. This translates into CASRQEGGGYTF.

The chain uses TRBV27 and TRBJ1-2; D may be TRBD1 (6 bases). The V gene's germline CDR1 is MNHEY and CDR2 SMNVEV (reference sequence). The CDR3 contains 14 residues. V was clipped by 6 bases and J by 8 bases, with 19 bases between them. Here the CDR3 reads CASRGETGSIGYTF. The CDR3 DNA sequence: TGTGCCAGCAGAGGGGAAACAGGGTCGATCGGCTACACCTTC.

This chain links TRBV7-9 with TRBJ2-1; 7 positions match TRBD2. V lost 5 bases to trimming and J lost 4 bases; unmatched junction nucleotides: 11. Per the germline V gene, CDR1 is SEHNR and CDR2 is FQNEAQ (reference sequence). The CDR3 consists of 16 residues. This chain's CDR3 is CASSLHSGPEYNEQFF. CDR3 DNA sequence: TGTGCCAGCAGCCTCCATAGCGGGCCCGAATACAATGAGCAGTTCTTC.

The chain recombines TRBV19 with TRBJ1-2; the D gene is possibly TRBD1 (6 bases). From germline, CDR1 is LNHDA and CDR2 SQIVND (reference sequence). V lost 5 bases, J lost 0 bases, and 13 bases lay in between. The CDR3 spans 15 residues. The CDR3 DNA reads TGTGCCAGTAGTCTTACAGGGTCCGCTAACTATGGCTACACCTTC. Its translation: CASSLTGSANYGYTF.